Listed here are 22 T cell receptor beta chains from one sample, sequenced in a study of blood T cell repertoires in COVID-19. The protocol was immunoSEQ multiplex PCR, while the TCRdb copy is restricted to in-frame clones and leaves out a portion. The data contain 100,000 to 120,000 clones, around 74% of them singletons. Input material: peripheral blood. Source of these receptors: an older woman with acute or convalescent COVID-19.

J is TRBJ1-3 and V is TRBV30; D unresolved. The V and J ends lost 2 bases and 0 bases respectively, with 8 bases between them. Germline V lookup: CDR1 GTSNPN, CDR2 SVGIG (reference sequence). This CDR3 contains 14 residues. The CDR3 DNA reads TGTGCCTGGAGTCAGGTAACCTCTGGAAACACCATATATTTT. Its protein is CAWSQVTSGNTIYF.

V gene TRBV30 combines with J gene TRBJ1-6, with no clear D. The V end was cut by 8 bases, the J end by 0 bases, with 14 bases between. This CDR3 is built from 15 residues. CDR1 GTSNPN and CDR2 SVGIG come from the germline V gene (reference sequence). The CDR3 is CALRTFSSYNSPLHF. The CDR3 region has the DNA TGTGCCCTTCGTACCTTCAGCTCCTATAATTCACCCCTCCACTTT.

This clone was counted a few times. The chain links TRBV5-4 to TRBJ2-7, with D tentatively TRBD1 (7 bases). Trimming took off 0 bases at V and 2 bases at J, with 15 bases between the two ends. Per germline, CDR1 SGHNT and CDR2 YYREEE (reference sequence). This CDR3 contains 16 residues. As DNA, the CDR3 is TGTGCCAGCAGCTTGGGGACAGGCCGGGGGACCTACGAGCAGTACTTC. The encoded protein is CASSLGTGRGTYEQYF.

This clone was seen a single time. This CDR3 is CASTRTGGANYGYTF. CDR3 nucleotides: TGTGCCAGTACCAGGACAGGGGGAGCTAACTATGGCTACACCTTC. V and J are TRBV19 and TRBJ1-2, with 10 positions matching TRBD1. Germline trimming cut 7 bases from V and 0 bases from J; bases unmatched to any gene: 5. Germline CDR1 reads LNHDA; CDR2 reads SQIVND (reference sequence). There are 15 residues in the CDR3.

The sample holds a few counts of this clone. The chain combines TRBV19 with TRBJ1-6, with TRBD1 identical over 8 bases. Germline loops: CDR1 LNHDA, CDR2 SQIVND (reference sequence). This CDR3 spans 16 amino acids. The junction had 9 bases not matched to a gene; V was cut back by 3 bases and J by 8 bases. The CDR3 nucleotides read TGTGCCAGTAGTATCCAAATAGACAGGGGTGATTCACCCCTCCACTTT. This sequence encodes CASSIQIDRGDSPLHF.

This chain connects TRBV5-1 to TRBJ1-1, with D possibly being TRBD1 (6 bases). This CDR3 is built from 12 residues. Germline CDR1 and CDR2: SGHRS and YFSETQ. Deletions cut 1 base from V and 8 bases from J, with 9 bases between. The CDR3 loop reads CASSLPGQEAFF. CDR3 nucleotides: TGCGCCAGCAGCTTGCCAGGACAGGAAGCTTTCTTT.

The V call is TRBV4-2, the J call TRBJ1-5; D is undetermined. This CDR3 region has 18 residues. Trimming stripped 0 bases from V and 0 bases from J, with 15 bases between. Germline CDR1 LGHNA, CDR2 YNFKEQ. CDR3 protein: CASSQERALGSSNQPQHF. In DNA, the CDR3 is TGTGCCAGCAGCCAAGAGAGGGCCCTTGGGAGTAGCAATCAGCCCCAGCATTTT.

This clone was detected a few times. As DNA, the CDR3 is TGTGCCTGGAGTGAATACAGGGTTGGTTTGTTTTTT. Amino acid sequence: CAWSEYRVGLFF. The V and J genes are TRBV30 and TRBJ1-4, with D perhaps matching TRBD1 (6 bases). Germline V lookup: CDR1 GTSNPN, CDR2 SVGIG (reference sequence). CDR3 size: 12 residues. The V end lost 1 base, the J end lost 15 bases, and 15 bases lay between the germline ends.

CDR3 residues: CASGGTGGLETQYF. The CDR3 nucleotides are TGTGCCAGCGGAGGGACAGGGGGTTTGGAGACCCAGTACTTC. V usage is TRBV2 and J usage is TRBJ2-5; 11 bases agree with TRBD1. Germline lookup yields CDR1 SNHLY and CDR2 FYNNEI. The CDR3 is 14 amino acids. V shed 8 bases, J shed 5 bases, and the junction held 7 bases outside the gene matches.

This clone was detected once. This chain uses TRBV6-5 with TRBJ1-4; TRBD1 matches at 9 bases. The V segment lost 4 bases and the J segment 8 bases; nucleotides outside the gene matches: 8. This CDR3 comprises 15 residues. Germline loops: CDR1 MNHEY, CDR2 SVGAGI. CDR3 nucleotide sequence: TGTGCCAGCAGTTTTCGGACAGGGGTAGGGGAAAAACTGTTTTTT. Translating it yields CASSFRTGVGEKLFF.

This clone came up a few times. J is TRBJ1-5 and V is TRBV29-1; 8 bases are shared with TRBD1. Germline values: CDR1 SQVTM, CDR2 ANQGSEA. The CDR3 contains 14 residues. V dropped 6 bases and J dropped 7; count of bases not matched to a gene: 11. The CDR3 DNA reads TGCAGCGTCTGGGACAGGAGGGAAGGGCAGCCCCAGCATTTT. Translated, it gives CSVWDRREGQPQHF.

The chain combines TRBV6-5 with TRBJ1-5, with TRBD1 matching over 8 bases. Per germline, CDR1 MNHEY and CDR2 SVGAGI. Trimming cost V 6 bases and J 5 bases; bases outside gene matches: 6. CDR3 length: 14 amino acids. CDR3 protein: CASSWTGIDQPQHF. The CDR3 nucleotides read TGTGCCAGCAGCTGGACAGGGATTGATCAGCCCCAGCATTTT.

This clone was seen just once. V gene TRBV24-1 combines with J gene TRBJ1-2; 12 bases line up with TRBD1. The CDR3 runs 16 residues. CDR1 is KGHDR and CDR2 is SFDVKD in the germline V gene. The V segment lost 3 bases and the J segment 6 bases; nucleotides outside the gene matches: 7. The CDR3 bases are TGTGCCACCAGTGATCCCGGGACAGGGGGCATTAATGGCTACACCTTC. Residues: CATSDPGTGGINGYTF.

The genes are TRBV5-1 and TRBJ1-1; D call uncertain. The CDR3 length is 14 residues. Deletions cut 1 base from V and 2 bases from J, with 9 bases between. The germline V gene has CDR1 SGHRS and CDR2 YFSETQ. CDR3 loop: CASSLLQANTEAFF. The CDR3 nucleotides are TGCGCCAGCAGCTTGCTGCAGGCTAACACTGAAGCTTTCTTT. Filled out from reference TRBV5-1 and TRBJ1-1, the complete variable domain reads KAGVTQTPRYLIKTRGQQVTLSCSPISGHRSVSWYQQTPGQGLQFLFEYFSETQRNKGNFPGRFSGRQFSNSRSEMNVSTLELGDSALYLCASSLLQANTEAFFGQGTRLTVV.

The chain combines TRBV15 with TRBJ2-5; 11 nucleotides match TRBD2. CDR1 and CDR2 from the germline V gene are LNHNV and YYDKDF (reference sequence). J gave up 0 bases and V 5 bases, and 5 bases lay outside the gene matches. The CDR3 runs to 16 residues. The CDR3: CATSGPSGGYQETQYF. As DNA, the CDR3 is TGTGCCACCAGCGGACCTAGCGGGGGGTACCAAGAGACCCAGTACTTC.

J is TRBJ2-7 and V is TRBV7-6, with D uncertain. Germline V CDR1 and CDR2: SGHVS, FNYEAQ. Trimming took off 1 base at V and 5 bases at J, with 15 bases between the two ends. The CDR3 contains 15 residues. The CDR3 spells CASSLDYSENNEQYF. CDR3 DNA sequence: TGTGCCAGCAGCTTAGACTATAGTGAAAACAACGAGCAGTACTTC.

The chain couples TRBV10-2 to TRBJ1-6, with 9 bases identical to TRBD1. V trimming: 6 bases; J trimming: 7 bases; junction bases outside the gene matches: 4. The length of the CDR3 is 14 residues. Germline V gives CDR1 WSHSY, CDR2 SAAADI. This CDR3 reads CASRGGTGNSPLHF. The CDR3 nucleotides read TGCGCCAGCAGGGGTGGGACAGGGAATTCACCCCTCCACTTT.

This clone was found a few times. This sequence joins TRBV3-1 (or the pseudogene TRBV3-2) and TRBJ2-5, with 7 bases aligning to TRBD2. The CDR3 is 14 amino acids. Germline CDR1 LGHDT, CDR2 YNNKEL (reference sequence). V lost 3 bases, J lost 4 bases, and 5 bases stayed unmatched. CDR3 DNA sequence: TGTGCCAGCAGCCATCTGGCTAGCGGAGAGACCCAGTACTTC. Its translation is CASSHLASGETQYF.

The chain joins TRBV12-3 or TRBV12-4 to TRBJ1-2; possibly TRBD1 for D (5 bases). The CDR3 totals 13 residues. V lost 1 base and J lost 8, with 11 bases in between. The CDR3: CASSLGGERGYTF. CDR3 nucleotide sequence: TGTGCCAGCAGTTTAGGGGGGGAAAGGGGCTACACCTTC.

The chain combines TRBV28 with TRBJ1-2; D ambiguous. Deletions cut 2 bases from V and 7 bases from J, with 17 bases between. CDR1 and CDR2 from the germline V gene are MDHEN and SYDVKM. The CDR3 spans 15 residues. For the CDR3, the DNA is TGTGCCAGCAGTTTACCCCGGGGTCTAGTTCCTGGCTACACCTTC. Amino acid sequence: CASSLPRGLVPGYTF.

The rearrangement links TRBV28 to TRBJ1-1, with TRBD1 identical over 7 bases. The CDR3 is 14 amino acids. CDR1 MDHEN and CDR2 SYDVKM come from the germline V gene. The J segment lost 5 bases and the V segment lost 7 bases, leaving 10 bases of the junction unmatched. The chain's CDR3 is CASTTGGGRTEAFF. Written as DNA, the CDR3 is TGTGCCAGCACGACAGGAGGGGGCAGGACTGAAGCTTTCTTT.

The chain has TRBV6-6 and TRBJ2-7; 8 bases are a match to TRBD2. CDR1 is MNHNY and CDR2 is SVGAGI in the germline V gene (reference sequence). The CDR3 spans 14 residues. The V and J ends lost 4 bases and 2 bases, in that order; junction bases with no gene match: 4. The CDR3 spells CASSFSGVAYEQYF. CDR3 DNA: TGTGCCAGCAGTTTTAGCGGGGTCGCCTACGAGCAGTACTTC.